Each of the 28 T cell receptor beta chains below was sequenced from the same sample in a study of T cell changes during pregnancy in multiple sclerosis. Sequencing was performed with immunoSEQ multiplex PCR; in TCRdb, only in-frame clones are kept and a portion is missing. Of about 33,000 clones listed, about 91% were seen once; the top ten hold about 3%. This material consisted of CD4+ T cells from peripheral blood mononuclear cells, taken in the third trimester of pregnancy. Every receptor here comes from a female donor in good health, enrolled as a control in a pregnancy study.

The CDR3 nucleotides read TGTGCCAGTAGTATGGGGAGGGCGGAGACCCAGTACTTC. Protein product: CASSMGRAETQYF. This chain joins TRBV19 and TRBJ2-5; TRBD2 matches at 7 bases. The germline V gene encodes CDR1 LNHDA and CDR2 SQIVND (reference sequence). CDR3 length: 13 amino acids. J gave up 5 bases and V 3 bases, and 3 bases lay outside the gene matches. The full variable domain, its missing parts supplied by reference TRBV19 and TRBJ2-5, is DGGITQSPKYLFRKEGQNVTLSCEQNLNHDAMYWYRQDPGQGLRLIYYSQIVNDFQKGDIAEGYSVSREKKESFPLTVTSAQKNPTAFYLCASSMGRAETQYFGPGTRLLVL.

The chain links TRBV27 to TRBJ2-4; 8 bases are shared with TRBD1. Trimming at V came to 6 bases and at J to 6 bases, leaving 10 bases not matched to a gene. CDR1 and CDR2 from the germline V gene are MNHEY and SMNVEV (reference sequence). The CDR3 has 15 residues. Here the CDR3 reads CASSKLDRERNIQYF. The DNA for the CDR3 is TGTGCCAGCAGCAAATTGGACAGGGAGAGAAACATTCAGTACTTC.

The chain uses TRBV7-8 and TRBJ2-5; the D is unclear. Per the germline V gene, CDR1 is SGHVS and CDR2 is FQNEAQ. V lost 5 bases and J 7 bases, leaving 8 bases between the germline ends. The CDR3 consists of 11 residues. The CDR3 bases are TGTGCCAGCAGCCAGACTGGGACCCAGTACTTC. Translation: CASSQTGTQYF.

The chain has TRBV7-9 and TRBJ2-5, with TRBD2 matching over 11 bases. V was pared by 2 bases and J by 2 bases, with 7 bases of the junction left unmatched. The V gene's germline CDR1 is SEHNR and CDR2 FQNEAQ (reference sequence). The CDR3 sequence is 17 residues long. As DNA, the CDR3 is TGTGCCAGCAGCTTACCAATAGCGGGGGGGATACAAGAGACCCAGTACTTC. It codes for CASSLPIAGGIQETQYF.

The chain is built from TRBV5-1 and TRBJ1-2, with 7 bases that match TRBD1. Per the germline V gene, CDR1 is SGHRS and CDR2 is YFSETQ. The ends lost 5 bases at V and 6 bases at J; junction bases unmatched: 13. The CDR3 sequence is 15 residues long. The CDR3 sequence is CASRDYRGYPDGYTF. The CDR3 DNA reads as TGCGCCAGCAGGGATTACAGGGGCTACCCCGATGGCTACACCTTC.

The chain couples TRBV2 to TRBJ2-1; possible D gene TRBD2, 6 bases. The V and J ends lost 7 bases and 7 bases respectively, with 17 bases between them. This CDR3 region has 14 residues. From germline, CDR1 is SNHLY and CDR2 FYNNEI. DNA for the CDR3: TGTGCCAGCACAGGGACGCTGGAGGGAAATGAGCAGTTCTTC. Protein sequence: CASTGTLEGNEQFF.

The J gene is TRBJ1-2, the V gene TRBV5-4; no firm D call. The V and J ends lost 1 base and 7 bases respectively, with 23 bases between them. This CDR3 spans 17 amino acids. The V gene's germline CDR1 is SGHNT and CDR2 YYREEE (reference sequence). The CDR3 DNA sequence: TGTGCCAGCAGCTTGCCCGACCGAATCCCACTAGTCGCTGGCTACACCTTC. Protein: CASSLPDRIPLVAGYTF. Combining the CDR3 with reference TRBV5-4 and TRBJ1-2 gives the whole variable domain ETGVTQSPTHLIKTRGQQVTLRCSSQSGHNTVSWYQQALGQGPQFIFQYYREEENGRGNFPPRFSGLQFPNYSSELNVNALELDDSALYLCASSLPDRIPLVAGYTFGSGTRLTVV.

The chain couples TRBV30 to TRBJ1-5; 9 bases fit TRBD1. The CDR3 spans 15 residues. V was clipped by 4 bases and J by 4 bases; unmatched bases: 8. CDR1 is GTSNPN, CDR2 SVGIG, per germline (reference sequence). CDR3 sequence (DNA): TGTGCCTGGAACTACGGACAGGGGACTAATCAGCCCCAGCATTTT. This codes for CAWNYGQGTNQPQHF.

This clone was detected a few times. The chain uses TRBV28 and TRBJ2-2; 11 nucleotides agree with TRBD1. The CDR3 length is 16 residues. Germline CDR1 and CDR2: MDHEN and SYDVKM. With 6 bases clipped from V and 5 bases from J, the junction kept 8 bases outside the gene matches. CDR3 sequence reads: CASSLGTGGGTGELFF. For the CDR3, the DNA is TGTGCCAGCAGCCTAGGGACAGGGGGAGGAACCGGGGAGCTGTTTTTT.

The genes are TRBV28 and TRBJ1-1; 7 positions match TRBD1. Germline lookup yields CDR1 MDHEN and CDR2 SYDVKM. This CDR3 comprises 13 residues. J gave up 7 bases and V 8 bases, and 10 bases lay outside the gene matches. The chain's CDR3 is CASGGQASDEAFF. The CDR3 DNA sequence: TGTGCCAGCGGTGGACAGGCGTCCGATGAAGCTTTCTTT.

The rearrangement joins TRBV7-8 to TRBJ2-7; 7 bases match TRBD1. The CDR3 runs to 15 residues. CDR1 and CDR2 from the germline V gene are SGHVS and FQNEAQ. J gave up 0 bases and V 4 bases, and 6 bases lay outside the gene matches. The CDR3 region is CASSSLQGSSYEQYF. DNA of the CDR3: TGTGCCAGCAGCTCCCTACAGGGGTCCTCCTACGAGCAGTACTTC.

The J gene is TRBJ2-2, the V gene TRBV28; TRBD2 is a possible D gene (7 bases). Germline V gene sequence: CDR1 MDHEN, CDR2 SYDVKM. The CDR3 is made up of 18 amino acids. V was shortened by 4 bases and J by 5 bases, with 23 bases between the two germline ends. The CDR3 here is CASSSPSGTRIRTGELFF. For the CDR3, the DNA is TGTGCCAGCAGTTCCCCGAGCGGGACAAGGATAAGAACCGGGGAGCTGTTTTTT.

The chain is built from TRBV5-4 and TRBJ2-2; 7 positions agree with TRBD2. The CDR3 totals 16 residues. CDR1 is SGHNT and CDR2 is YYREEE in the germline V gene (reference sequence). V was pared by 5 bases and J by 5 bases, with 12 bases of the junction left unmatched. The CDR3 nucleotides read TGTGCCAGCAGGCCGTGGGCGGGAGTATTAACCGGGGAGCTGTTTTTT. Its translation is CASRPWAGVLTGELFF.

V usage is TRBV30 and J usage is TRBJ1-6; the match to TRBD1 covers 8 bases. The CDR3 is made up of 12 amino acids. V trimming: 4 bases; J trimming: 7 bases; junction bases outside the gene matches: 0. Germline V gene lookup returns CDR1 GTSNPN and CDR2 SVGIG (reference sequence). The CDR3 loop reads CAWNRGNSPLHF. The CDR3 bases are TGTGCCTGGAACAGGGGGAATTCACCCCTCCACTTT.

V usage is TRBV11-2 and J usage is TRBJ1-4; D is possibly TRBD1 (5 bases). Germline loops: CDR1 SGHAT, CDR2 FQNNGV. This CDR3 is built from 14 residues. V was trimmed by 0 bases and J by 8 bases, leaving 10 bases between them. CDR3 loop: CASSLEGWGEKLFF. As DNA, the CDR3 is TGTGCCAGCAGCTTAGAAGGGTGGGGCGAAAAACTGTTTTTT.

V gene TRBV14 combines with J gene TRBJ2-7; D is perhaps TRBD1 (5 bases). The CDR3 covers 15 residues. The V end lost 4 bases, the J end lost 2 bases, and 15 bases lay between the germline ends. Germline CDR1 is SGHDN and CDR2 is FVKESK. The CDR3 loop is CASSPLAGKTYEQYF. The CDR3 coding sequence is TGTGCCAGCAGCCCCCTGGCAGGGAAGACCTACGAGCAGTACTTC.

V usage is TRBV7-2 and J usage is TRBJ2-3; 9 bases are shared with TRBD2. The CDR3 is made up of 16 amino acids. Trimming at V came to 5 bases and at J to 3 bases, leaving 9 bases not matched to a gene. Germline V CDR1 and CDR2: SGHTA, FQGNSA. CDR3 loop: CASSARTSVDTDTQYF. As DNA, the CDR3 is TGTGCCAGCAGCGCCCGGACTAGCGTGGATACAGATACGCAGTATTTT. Full variable domain (missing parts from reference TRBV7-2 and TRBJ2-3): GAGVSQSPSNKVTEKGKDVELRCDPISGHTALYWYRQSLGQGLEFLIYFQGNSAPDKSGLPSDRFSAERTGGSVSTLTIQRTQQEDSAVYLCASSARTSVDTDTQYFGPGTRLTVL.

The V gene is TRBV11-2, the J gene TRBJ2-2, with 11 positions matching TRBD2. This CDR3 has 15 amino acids. Germline trimming cut 4 bases from V and 6 bases from J; bases unmatched to any gene: 4. Germline-derived CDR1 and CDR2 are SGHAT and FQNNGV. The CDR3 DNA is TGTGCCAGCAGCTCCACTAGCGGGAGTCCCGGGGAGCTGTTTTTT. Residues: CASSSTSGSPGELFF.

V is TRBV6-5 and J is TRBJ1-1; TRBD1 might be the D (5 bases). Trimming removed 4 bases from V and 4 bases from J, with 13 bases in between. This CDR3 comprises 14 residues. CDR1 is MNHEY, CDR2 SVGAGI, per germline. The DNA of the CDR3 is TGTGCCAGCAGTTGGACGGGGGGAAGCACTGAAGCTTTCTTT. It is translated as CASSWTGGSTEAFF.

This clone was detected once. The V gene is TRBV6-1, the J gene TRBJ2-3; 7 bases map to TRBD2. This CDR3 has 14 residues. Per germline, CDR1 MNHNS and CDR2 SASEGT. The V gene end was trimmed by 11 bases and the J gene end by 2 bases; junction bases not matched to a gene: 10. DNA of the CDR3: TGTGCCGGCCGAGAGGCGGGAGCCACAGATACGCAGTATTTT. It encodes CAGREAGATDTQYF.

This rearrangement joins TRBV18 to TRBJ1-1, with D possibly being TRBD1 (6 bases). The CDR3 consists of 13 residues. Germline CDR1 is KGHSH and CDR2 is LQKENI. V was shortened by 8 bases and J by 4 bases, with 14 bases between the two germline ends. The CDR3 nucleotides are TGTGCCAGCCAACAGGACAGTATCACTGAAGCTTTCTTT. Amino acid sequence: CASQQDSITEAFF.

The chain is built from TRBV9 and TRBJ2-5; 12 nucleotides agree with TRBD2. CDR3 size: 15 residues. Unmatched junction bases numbered 2, after V lost 3 bases and J lost 2 bases. Germline V gene data show CDR1 as SGDLS and CDR2 as YYNGEE. The CDR3 sequence: CASSASGREQETQYF. In DNA, the CDR3 is TGTGCCAGCAGCGCTAGCGGGAGGGAACAAGAGACCCAGTACTTC.

This clone occurred once. The rearrangement joins TRBV5-1 to TRBJ2-5; no firm D call. CDR3 length: 16 amino acids. The germline gives CDR1 SGHRS, CDR2 YFSETQ. Trimming took off 2 bases at V and 5 bases at J, with 19 bases between the two ends. The CDR3 DNA reads as TGCGCCAGCAGCTTCATATATGTGGTCAGCGAGGAGACCCAGTACTTC. As protein: CASSFIYVVSEETQYF.

The chain employs TRBV6-1 and TRBJ1-1, with 9 bases matching TRBD1. The CDR3 totals 15 residues. Unmatched junction bases numbered 9, after V lost 6 bases and J lost 4 bases. CDR1 and CDR2 from the germline V gene are MNHNS and SASEGT. CDR3 DNA: TGTGCCAGCAGAGAACTGACAGGGGGAACCACTGAAGCTTTCTTT. Encoded protein: CASRELTGGTTEAFF.

The rearrangement links TRBV7-2 to TRBJ2-4; TRBD1 agrees at 10 bases. CDR3 size: 16 residues. The germline CDR1 and CDR2 sequences are SGHTA and FQGNSA. V lost 7 bases to trimming and J lost 0 bases; unmatched junction nucleotides: 6. The CDR3 reads CASTATGGLAKNIQYF. CDR3 coding DNA: TGTGCCAGCACCGCGACAGGGGGCTTAGCCAAAAACATTCAGTACTTC.

The rearrangement uses TRBV5-6 and TRBJ2-3; 8 bases align to TRBD1. After removal of 6 bases from V and 6 bases from J, the junction contained 9 bases not matched to a gene. Germline CDR1 and CDR2: SGHDT and YYEEEE. The CDR3 is 14 amino acids. DNA for the CDR3: TGTGCCAGCATACACAGGGGGATGACGGATACGCAGTATTTT. It translates to CASIHRGMTDTQYF. Using reference TRBV5-6 and TRBJ2-3 for the parts outside the CDR3, the full variable domain is DAGVTQSPTHLIKTRGQQVTLRCSPKSGHDTVSWYQQALGQGPQFIFQYYEEEERQRGNFPDRFSGHQFPNYSSELNVNALLLGDSALYLCASIHRGMTDTQYFGPGTRLTVL.

This clone was observed a few times. The chain joins TRBV14 to TRBJ2-1; D not certain. Per germline, CDR1 SGHDN and CDR2 FVKESK. CDR3 length: 12 amino acids. Trimming removed 5 bases at V and 8 bases at J, with 10 bases between. The CDR3: CASSATSDEQFF. The CDR3 DNA sequence: TGTGCCAGCAGCGCCACCTCGGATGAGCAGTTCTTC.

The gene calls are TRBV7-9 and TRBJ1-4; D not resolved. The CDR3 runs to 14 residues. Germline lookup yields CDR1 SEHNR and CDR2 FQNEAQ (reference sequence). Trimming left V 1 base short and J 3 bases short, with 6 bases between. The CDR3 DNA reads TGTGCCAGCAGCTTAGGAGAGCCTAATGAAAAACTGTTTTTT. This encodes CASSLGEPNEKLFF. Full variable domain (missing parts from reference TRBV7-9 and TRBJ1-4): DTGVSQNPRHKITKRGQNVTFRCDPISEHNRLYWYRQTLGQGPEFLTYFQNEAQLEKSRLLSDRFSAERPKGSFSTLEIQRTEQGDSAMYLCASSLGEPNEKLFFGSGTQLSVL.